This T cell receptor beta chain emerged from a study of vaccination and CD4 T cells after COVID-19. Study results and caveats: Median counts of SARS-CoV-2-reactive clonotypes increased from roughly 21 to 40; this difference was not significant. When vaccine-specific clones from convalescent patients were examined, 304 of 307 were spike mono-reactive.

This clonotype is classed as medium-sized. The antigen is not known. Trimming took off 5 bases at V and 4 bases at J, with 11 bases between the two ends. This CDR3 has 13 amino acids. The germline gives CDR1 MNHEY, CDR2 SMNVEV (reference sequence). As for treatment: roughly nine-day PBMC culture with coronavirus spike peptide pools or control peptides (ViraFEST assay). The Oncomine TCR Beta short-read assay sequenced DNA from cultured CD4+ T cells. TCRdb analysed the PCR reads with MiXCR anew, one entry per CDR3 protein. The table shows 16,000 or so distinct CDR3 sequences, with around 52% occurring only once.

The chain combines TRBV27 with TRBJ1-2, with D uncertain. This receptor was taken from a human donor who had recovered from COVID-19. The starting material was CD4+ T cells from blood, cultured in vitro, obtained before SARS-CoV-2 vaccination. The CDR3 DNA follows: TGTGCCAGCAGTACAGCGGGTGCCTATGGCTACACCTTC. Residues: CASSTAGAYGYTF.